This is a list of T cell receptor beta chains from one sample in a study of cytomegalovirus exposure and HLA in healthy donors. Assay used: immunoSEQ multiplex PCR; TCRdb lists only in-frame clones, some missing. Among some 150,000 clones, about 71% were seen once, and the ten largest hold under 3.5%. Input material: PBMCs. Source of these receptors: a woman aged 25 to 39 in good health and CMV-seronegative. The CDR3 runs from the conserved cysteine through the conserved F or W. A D gene is named only where the DNA matches it firmly. Some rows mark clone size as missing; the rest say once, few, many or name a class of expanded clone.

clone_size: NA
v_call: TRBV7-2
d_call: TRBD1
j_call: TRBJ2-2
cdr3_nt: TGTGCCAGCAGCCTCGGCCCTGCGACAGGGTTGGCTGGAACCGGGGAGCTGTTTTTT
cdr3_aa: CASSLGPATGLAGTGELFF

clone_size: NA
v_call: TRBV25-1
d_call: TRBD1
j_call: TRBJ1-5
cdr3_nt: TGTGCCAGCAGTGGGGGGACAGCTTATCAGCCCCAGCATTTT
cdr3_aa: CASSGGTAYQPQHF

clone_size: few
v_call: TRBV19
d_call: TRBD1
j_call: TRBJ1-5
cdr3_nt: TGTGCCAGTAGTAGAGGGACAGGGGGGTTTAATCAGCCCCAGCATTTT
cdr3_aa: CASSRGTGGFNQPQHF

clone_size: NA
v_call: TRBV28
d_call: NA
j_call: TRBJ2-1
cdr3_nt: TGTGCCAGCAGTTGGACTATCTACAATGAGCAGTTCTTC
cdr3_aa: CASSWTIYNEQFF

clone_size: NA
v_call: TRBV28
d_call: TRBD2
j_call: TRBJ2-3
cdr3_nt: TGTGCCAGCAAGGGTAGCGGGGGTAGCACAGATACGCAGTATTTT
cdr3_aa: CASKGSGGSTDTQYF

clone_size: NA
v_call: TRBV9
d_call: TRBD2
j_call: TRBJ2-7
cdr3_nt: TGTGCCAGCAGCGTAGGAGGGGGGACTAGCGGCTACGAGCAGTACTTC
cdr3_aa: CASSVGGGTSGYEQYF

clone_size: NA
v_call: TRBV7-2
d_call: NA
j_call: TRBJ1-3
cdr3_nt: TGTGCCAGCAGCTCCCAGGTGGACACCATATATTTT
cdr3_aa: CASSSQVDTIYF

clone_size: few
v_call: TRBV4-2
d_call: NA
j_call: TRBJ1-3
cdr3_nt: TGTGCCAGCAGCCAAGCAGGTAGCTCTGGAAACACCATATATTTT
cdr3_aa: CASSQAGSSGNTIYF

clone_size: NA
v_call: TRBV6-5
d_call: NA
j_call: TRBJ2-7
cdr3_nt: TGTGCCAGCAGTGACGGGATACACTACGAGCAGTACTTC
cdr3_aa: CASSDGIHYEQYF

clone_size: NA
v_call: TRBV6-6
d_call: TRBD1
j_call: TRBJ2-7
cdr3_nt: TGTGCCAGCAGGGGACAGTCATACGAGCAGTACTTC
cdr3_aa: CASRGQSYEQYF

clone_size: NA
v_call: TRBV16
d_call: NA
j_call: TRBJ2-7
cdr3_nt: TGTGCCAGCAGCCAATTGGGCCACGAGCAGTACTTC
cdr3_aa: CASSQLGHEQYF

clone_size: NA
v_call: TRBV28
d_call: NA
j_call: TRBJ1-6
cdr3_nt: TGTGCCAGCGAGGAGGTAGGATCACCCCTCCACTTT
cdr3_aa: CASEEVGSPLHF

clone_size: NA
v_call: TRBV5-5
d_call: NA
j_call: TRBJ1-2
cdr3_nt: TGTGCCAGCATGGCGTGGGACAAACCTAACTATGGCTACACCTTC
cdr3_aa: CASMAWDKPNYGYTF

clone_size: once
v_call: TRBV4-2
d_call: NA
j_call: TRBJ2-3
cdr3_nt: TGTGCCAGCAGCCAAGATGACGCGGGGTATTCCACAGATACGCAGTATTTT
cdr3_aa: CASSQDDAGYSTDTQYF

clone_size: NA
v_call: TRBV19
d_call: TRBD1
j_call: TRBJ2-5
cdr3_nt: TGTGCCACCTCCGGACAGGGCCTGGAGACCCAGTACTTC
cdr3_aa: CATSGQGLETQYF

clone_size: NA
v_call: TRBV7-9
d_call: NA
j_call: TRBJ1-2
cdr3_nt: TGTGCCAGCAGCTCCTTGGCGGGCAGGTTAGAGGGCTACACCTTC
cdr3_aa: CASSSLAGRLEGYTF

clone_size: NA
v_call: TRBV5-6
d_call: TRBD1
j_call: TRBJ2-5
cdr3_nt: TGTGCCAGCAGCCGACAGGGGACGGAGACCCAGTACTTC
cdr3_aa: CASSRQGTETQYF

clone_size: NA
v_call: TRBV5-4
d_call: NA
j_call: TRBJ2-5
cdr3_nt: TGTGCCAGCAGCTTACAGGGCCGGGAGACCCAGTACTTC
cdr3_aa: CASSLQGRETQYF

clone_size: NA
v_call: TRBV20-1
d_call: NA
j_call: TRBJ1-5
cdr3_nt: TGCAGTGCTAGTCTGAGTCAGCCCCAGCATTTT
cdr3_aa: CSASLSQPQHF

clone_size: NA
v_call: TRBV30
d_call: NA
j_call: TRBJ1-2
cdr3_nt: TGTGCCTGGAGTGTAACAAATGGCTACACCTTC
cdr3_aa: CAWSVTNGYTF

clone_size: few
v_call: TRBV7-2
d_call: NA
j_call: TRBJ1-5
cdr3_nt: TGTGCCAGCAGCTTAGAAGGGATGGGGCTCGGACAGCCCCAGCATTTT
cdr3_aa: CASSLEGMGLGQPQHF

clone_size: few
v_call: TRBV7-8
d_call: TRBD2
j_call: TRBJ2-7
cdr3_nt: TGTGCCAGCAGCTTAGACGGGACTAGCGATTTCGTCGAGCAGTACTTC
cdr3_aa: CASSLDGTSDFVEQYF

clone_size: NA
v_call: TRBV6-5
d_call: NA
j_call: TRBJ1-1
cdr3_nt: TGTGCCAGCAGTTATTCTTCGCCCGGGACAACGGCTGAAGCTTTCTTT
cdr3_aa: CASSYSSPGTTAEAFF